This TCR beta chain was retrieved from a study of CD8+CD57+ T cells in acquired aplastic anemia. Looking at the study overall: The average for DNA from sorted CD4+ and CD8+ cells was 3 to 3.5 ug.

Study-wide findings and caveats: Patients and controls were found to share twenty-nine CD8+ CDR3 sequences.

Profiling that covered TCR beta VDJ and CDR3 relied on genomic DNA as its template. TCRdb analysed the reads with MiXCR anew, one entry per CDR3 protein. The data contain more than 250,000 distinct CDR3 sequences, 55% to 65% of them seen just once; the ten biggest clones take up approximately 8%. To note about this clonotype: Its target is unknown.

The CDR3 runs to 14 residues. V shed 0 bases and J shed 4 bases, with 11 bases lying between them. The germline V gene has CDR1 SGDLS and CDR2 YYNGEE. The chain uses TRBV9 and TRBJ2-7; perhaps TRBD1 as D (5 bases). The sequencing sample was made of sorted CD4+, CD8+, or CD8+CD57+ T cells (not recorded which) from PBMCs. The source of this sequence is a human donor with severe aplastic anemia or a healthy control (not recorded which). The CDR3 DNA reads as TGTGCCAGCAGCGTAGGGGGCCCGGGTTACGAGCAGTACTTC. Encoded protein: CASSVGGPGYEQYF. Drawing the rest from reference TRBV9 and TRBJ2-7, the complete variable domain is DSGVTQTPKHLITATGQRVTLRCSPRSGDLSVYWYQQSLDQGLQFLIQYYNGEERAKGNILERFSAQQFPDLHSELNLSSLELGDSALYFCASSVGGPGYEQYFGPGTRLTVT.